This T cell receptor (beta chain) stems from a study of CD8+CD57+ T cells in acquired aplastic anemia (dated by TCRdb to the late 2010s). In terms of the full investigation: Extracted DNA from sorted CD4+ and CD8+ cells averaged approximately 3 ug, ranging from about 0.18 to 27.4 ug. A CD8+CD57+ expansion meant a frequency higher than the mean frequency seen in healthy subjects. What the work shows at the level of the full study, not this receptor alone: Although roughly 29 CD8+ CDR3 sequences were shared by patients and controls, these sequences appeared highly expressed in patients and within the immunodominant clones of patients. Between patients and healthy controls, no significant difference in CD8+ Simpson's diversity was found (P=0.060).

Of note for this clonotype: This receptor's antigen is unknown. Base quality data are lacking; no much larger clone is found one base away.

Expansion of CD8+CD57+ cells had been shown by flow cytometry in the patients chosen for sequencing. All patients had severe acquired aplastic anemia diagnosed by International Study of Aplastic Anemia and Agranulocytosis and Camitta criteria. No therapy had been received by the patients at the time of blood sampling. TCR repertoires of sorted CD4+ and CD8+ blood T cells from severe aplastic anemia patients and healthy subjects were deep-sequenced in the study. Patients were enrolled under clinicaltrials.gov protocols 00001620, 01623167, 00001397, 00071045, 00081523 and 00961064 in the USA. Ficoll-Paque density gradient centrifugation was used to isolate peripheral blood mononuclear cells. Before DNA extraction, CD4+ and CD8+ T cells were sorted with FACS or magnetic beads. Profiling of TCR beta VDJ combinations and CDR3 sequences used genomic DNA as the template. An Illumina HiSeq 2000 was used for TCR repertoire sequencing. Per the authors' processing: Repertoires were assessed using TRBV/TRBJ rearrangement plots, CDR3 size and DJ length profiles, and Simpson's diversity index. Whichever DNA sequence was most abundant in the deep sequencing data was defined as the immunodominant clone. CDR3 amino acid sequences were screened for sharing across subjects and compared with published repertoires and the VDJdb database. TCRdb reprocessed the public reads (quality trimming at Q25 with fastp, clone calling with MiXCR) and kept in-frame beta chains. CDR3 protein duplicates are merged, each entry listing the most common genes and DNA. The V and J calls and clone size are TCRdb's, not the authors'. The sample table shows some 150,000 distinct CDR3 sequences, and roughly two thirds are seen once. Clones ranked in the top ten supply 40% to 60% of the sample.

V loses 6 bases at its end and J loses 6 bases; junction bases beyond the gene matches: 6. The CDR3 covers 14 residues, taking in both the cysteine and the phenylalanine. CDR3 DNA only is kept here, 42 bases in frame from base 1. CDR1 and CDR2, per the germline V gene, are WSHSY and SAAADI. The TCR sequence derives from a human donor with aplastic anemia. The sequence is built from TRBV10-2 and TRBJ1-5, and TRBD1 matches 9 of the central bases. Sequences were obtained from sorted CD4+, CD8+, or CD8+CD57+ T cells (not recorded which) from PBMCs. The CDR3 sequence is CASRGQGRSQPQHF. The bases read TGCGCCAGCAGAGGACAGGGGCGTAGTCAGCCCCAGCATTTT.